This is a list of T cell receptor beta chains from one sample in a study of cytomegalovirus exposure and HLA in healthy donors. Sequencing used immunoSEQ multiplex PCR; TCRdb keeps in-frame clones, though not all of them. The sample holds around 280,000 clones, around nine tenths seen once. The sample comprised PBMCs. The receptors originated from a woman between 18 and 29 years old in good health and CMV-seronegative. Both conserved end residues are part of each CDR3. The D gene is left open where the match is weak. Expanded clones are given a class, and other clones once, few, many or no size at all.

>-|TRBJ1-4|-|TRBV5-8
TGTGCCAGCAGCTCCCCTCCGGTTAAACTGTTTTTT
CASSSPPVKLFF
>-|TRBJ2-1|TRBD1|TRBV15
TGTGCCACCAGCAGAGTCCGGGACAGGCCCAACAATGAGCAGTTCTTC
CATSRVRDRPNNEQFF
>once|TRBJ2-7|-|TRBV7-6
TGTGCCAGCAGCTCCCTAAACGGGGGACTCTACGAGCAGTACTTC
CASSSLNGGLYEQYF
>-|TRBJ2-5|TRBD1|TRBV29-1
TGCAGCGGCCTAGGGGGCGAGACCCAGTACTTC
CSGLGGETQYF
>-|TRBJ1-2|TRBD1|TRBV29-1
TGCAGCGTAACCGGACAGGGGGGTAACTATGGCTACACCTTC
CSVTGQGGNYGYTF
>-|TRBJ1-1|TRBD1|TRBV6-5
TGTGCCAGCAGTTACACAACCAGGGGGATGAACACTGAAGCTTTCTTT
CASSYTTRGMNTEAFF
>-|TRBJ1-5|-|TRBV6-5
TGTGCCAGCAGTTACTCGACCGGGAGTGGTAATAAGCCCCAGCATTTT
CASSYSTGSGNKPQHF
>-|TRBJ1-6|-|TRBV10-3
TGTGCCACACATCGGGACACGGATTCACCCCTCCACTTT
CATHRDTDSPLHF
>-|TRBJ2-3|-|TRBV6-5
TGTGCCAGCACCTCCGGGGAAAGCACAGATACGCAGTATTTT
CASTSGESTDTQYF
>-|TRBJ1-1|TRBD1|TRBV28
TGTGCCAGCAGTGGGCAGGGGGCCACCACTGAAGCTTTCTTT
CASSGQGATTEAFF
>-|TRBJ2-2|-|TRBV2
TGTGCCAGCAATGAGGGGGGACGATTCAACACCGGGGAGCTGTTTTTT
CASNEGGRFNTGELFF
>-|TRBJ2-1|-|TRBV6-5
TGTGCCAGCAGTCTTGGACTACCCTCCTACAATGAGCAGTTCTTC
CASSLGLPSYNEQFF
>-|TRBJ2-7|TRBD2|TRBV19
TGTGCCAGTAGTATAGATCAGGTCGGCGGGGGAACCTACGAGCAGTACTTC
CASSIDQVGGGTYEQYF
>-|TRBJ2-6|TRBD1|TRBV4-1
TGCGCCAGCAGCCAAGCGGGACAGGGGGCACATGGGGCCAACGTCCTGACTTTC
CASSQAGQGAHGANVLTF
>-|TRBJ1-6|-|TRBV27
TGTGCCAGTGGGGACACGAAATATTCCCCCCTCCACTTT
CASGDTKYSPLHF
>-|TRBJ2-1|TRBD2|TRBV7-3
TGTGCCAGCAGCCGGGGACTAGCGGGGGCCTACAATGAGCAGTTCTTC
CASSRGLAGAYNEQFF
>-|TRBJ1-2|TRBD1|TRBV27
TGTGCCAGCAGTTTATCGGGCTTGGCAGGGGGCCTATATGGCTACACCTTC
CASSLSGLAGGLYGYTF
>once|TRBJ1-1|TRBD1|TRBV20-1
TGCAGTGCTGACAGGGGCACTGAAGCTTTCTTT
CSADRGTEAFF
>once|TRBJ2-7|-|TRBV13
TGTGCCAGCAGCGCCAACTCGGGGTACGAGCAGTACTTC
CASSANSGYEQYF
>few|TRBJ2-7|-|TRBV7-2
TGTGCCAGCAGCTTAGCGGCGGGACCAACCTACGAGCAGTACTTC
CASSLAAGPTYEQYF
>-|TRBJ1-2|TRBD1|TRBV10-3
TGTGCCATCAGTGAGACTACCGGGACAGACGAGAGGATCAACTATGGCTACACCTTC
CAISETTGTDERINYGYTF
>-|TRBJ2-7|TRBD1|TRBV6-5
TGTGCCAGCAGTTACGCGACGACAGGGGGTCTAAACGAGCAGTACTTC
CASSYATTGGLNEQYF
>-|TRBJ2-1|-|TRBV11-2
TGTGCCAGCAGCTTTATATGGAAGACTAGCTCCTACAATGAGCAGTTCTTC
CASSFIWKTSSYNEQFF
>-|TRBJ2-7|-|TRBV29-1
TGCAGCGTTGGAGGAGGGTCCTCCTACGAGCAGTACTTC
CSVGGGSSYEQYF
>-|TRBJ1-1|TRBD1|TRBV5-6
TGTGCCAGCAGGATACAACAGGGGGGGCGAACTGAAGCTTTCTTT
CASRIQQGGRTEAFF
>-|TRBJ1-5|TRBD1|TRBV4-1
TGCGCCAGCAGCGAGACAGGGGGCCGTGGCAATCAGCCCCAGCATTTT
CASSETGGRGNQPQHF
>-|TRBJ1-3|-|TRBV11-3
TGTGCCAGCAGCTCCTACCCCGTTTCTAGCTCTGGAAACACCATATATTTT
CASSSYPVSSSGNTIYF
>-|TRBJ1-1|TRBD1|TRBV7-9
TGTGCCAGCAGTTATATGGACAGGGTTGACACTGAAGCTTTCTTT
CASSYMDRVDTEAFF
>once|TRBJ2-2|TRBD1|TRBV5-1
TGCGCCAGCAGCTGGGACAGGACTAACACCGGGGAGCTGTTTTTT
CASSWDRTNTGELFF
>-|TRBJ1-2|TRBD1|TRBV19
TGTGCCAGTAGTGCCATCGACAGGGAGAGCGGCTACACCTTC
CASSAIDRESGYTF
>-|TRBJ2-5|-|TRBV5-1
TGCGCCAGCAGCTTGTCAGGAGGGGCAGAGACCCAGTACTTC
CASSLSGGAETQYF
>-|TRBJ1-6|-|TRBV6-1
TGTGCCAGCCGATCTAGGCAGCTAGAGGCCCTCCACTTT
CASRSRQLEALHF
>-|TRBJ1-4|-|TRBV7-9
TGTGCCAGCAGCTTATTATGGTCCGGGAGGAGTGAAAAACTGTTTTTT
CASSLLWSGRSEKLFF
>-|TRBJ1-2|TRBD1|TRBV7-2
TGTGCCAGCAGCCTGGACAGGGGACCCTATGGCTACACCTTC
CASSLDRGPYGYTF
>-|TRBJ1-1|TRBD1|TRBV2
TGTGCCACCGAAAACCGACAGGGAACCCGTGAAGCTTTCTTT
CATENRQGTREAFF